What follows are 28 T cell receptor beta chains derived from one specimen sequenced in a study of T cell responses to AZD1222 COVID-19 vaccine. Profiling relied on immunoSEQ multiplex PCR, and the TCRdb table lists in-frame clones only, not all of them. This table has about 100,000 clones, 80% to 90% appearing once. The sequencing here drew on peripheral blood, taken on day 0 of AZD1222 vaccination. The source of these receptors is an adult in good health.

The V call is TRBV3-1 (or the pseudogene TRBV3-2), the J call TRBJ2-5, with a weak D call TRBD2 (6 bases). Deletions cut 4 bases from V and 4 bases from J, with 16 bases between. This CDR3 is 15 amino acids long. Germline CDR1 reads LGHDT; CDR2 reads YNNKEL (reference sequence). CDR3 residues: CASSLRGQGGETQYF. In DNA, the CDR3 is TGTGCCAGCAGCCTAAGGGGCCAGGGAGGAGAGACCCAGTACTTC.

The sample holds a few counts of this clone. In DNA, the CDR3 is TGTGCCAGCACCTGGAGGGGGGCGAGCAATCAGCCCCAGCATTTT. Amino acid sequence: CASTWRGASNQPQHF. V is TRBV6-5 and J is TRBJ1-5; D may be TRBD1 (6 bases). V was cut by 7 bases and J by 1 base, with 14 bases left in between. The CDR3 contains 15 residues. The V gene's germline CDR1 is MNHEY and CDR2 SVGAGI.

This clone was counted once. The chain is built from TRBV5-1 and TRBJ2-7, with 7 bases matching TRBD2. With 0 bases clipped from V and 7 bases from J, the junction kept 10 bases outside the gene matches. Germline CDR1 and CDR2: SGHRS and YFSETQ. The CDR3 is made up of 15 amino acids. The chain's CDR3 is CASSLGRESSGEQYF. The CDR3 DNA follows: TGCGCCAGCAGCTTGGGGCGGGAGTCTTCGGGTGAGCAGTACTTC.

The rearrangement links TRBV5-1 to TRBJ2-7; TRBD2 matches at 9 bases. Germline V CDR1 and CDR2: SGHRS, YFSETQ. The trim removed 2 bases at V and 0 bases at J, leaving 9 bases unmatched. This CDR3 is built from 17 residues. The CDR3 region is CASSFRLADNPSYEQYF. CDR3 bases: TGCGCCAGCAGCTTTAGACTAGCGGATAATCCCTCCTACGAGCAGTACTTC.

The J gene is TRBJ1-6, the V gene TRBV5-6; TRBD1 agrees at 7 bases. J was trimmed by 7 bases and V by 6 bases; bases with no gene match: 10. The germline CDR1 and CDR2 sequences are SGHDT and YYEEEE. The CDR3 is made up of 15 amino acids. The CDR3 protein is CASIKQGLRNSPLHF. CDR3 DNA: TGTGCCAGCATAAAACAGGGGCTTCGGAATTCACCCCTCCACTTT.

The CDR3 protein is CASSVAPRDKQETQYF. In nucleotides, the CDR3 is TGTGCCAGCAGCGTAGCGCCCCGGGACAAACAAGAGACCCAGTACTTC. The genes are TRBV9 and TRBJ2-5; D possibly corresponds to TRBD1 (6 bases). V was clipped by 0 bases and J by 2 bases, with 14 bases between them. CDR1 SGDLS and CDR2 YYNGEE come from the germline V gene. The CDR3 sequence is 16 residues long. The variable domain in full, completed from reference TRBV9 and TRBJ2-5, reads DSGVTQTPKHLITATGQRVTLRCSPRSGDLSVYWYQQSLDQGLQFLIQYYNGEERAKGNILERFSAQQFPDLHSELNLSSLELGDSALYFCASSVAPRDKQETQYFGPGTRLLVL.

The gene calls are TRBV11-3 and TRBJ2-2; no reliable D call. The germline V gene has CDR1 SGHNT and CDR2 YENEEA. CDR3 length equals 13 residues. V lost 5 bases, J lost 5 bases, and 9 bases lay in between. The CDR3 loop is CASSPEMTGELFF. CDR3 bases: TGTGCCAGCAGCCCAGAGATGACCGGGGAGCTGTTTTTT.

This clone was counted once. The chain couples TRBV15 to TRBJ1-5, with TRBD1 as a possible D gene (5 bases). Germline-derived CDR1 and CDR2 are LNHNV and YYDKDF (reference sequence). The V end lost 6 bases, the J end lost 4 bases, and 13 bases lay between the germline ends. This CDR3 spans 14 amino acids. CDR3 in DNA: TGTGCCACCAGGGCACAGGTCGGGAATCAGCCCCAGCATTTT. Amino acids: CATRAQVGNQPQHF.

The chain is built from TRBV27 and TRBJ1-6, with D tentatively TRBD1 (5 bases). The CDR3 sequence is 14 residues long. CDR1 and CDR2 from the germline V gene are MNHEY and SMNVEV (reference sequence). V lost 8 bases and J 9 bases, leaving 17 bases between the germline ends. Here the CDR3 reads CASGLGSGRSPLHF. For the CDR3, the DNA is TGTGCCAGCGGCCTTGGGTCAGGGCGTTCACCCCTCCACTTT.

The V call is TRBV18, the J call TRBJ2-3, with TRBD1 as a possible D gene (5 bases). This CDR3 is 12 amino acids long. Germline V lookup: CDR1 KGHSH, CDR2 LQKENI. Trimming pared 6 bases from V and 2 bases from J, leaving 6 bases between. The CDR3 loop reads CASSTDTDTQYF. CDR3 DNA sequence: TGTGCCAGCTCGACAGACACAGATACGCAGTATTTT.

The V gene is TRBV5-6, the J gene TRBJ2-1, with a weak D call TRBD2 (6 bases). Germline CDR1 SGHDT, CDR2 YYEEEE. This CDR3 is 15 amino acids long. V shed 0 bases and J shed 5 bases, with 12 bases lying between them. DNA of the CDR3: TGTGCCAGCAGCTTGGTTGGCGGGAAAAACAATGAGCAGTTCTTC. This gives the protein CASSLVGGKNNEQFF.

This chain uses TRBV5-1 with TRBJ2-5; either TRBD1 or TRBD2 may fit D (7 bases each). This CDR3 has 15 amino acids. V was pared by 5 bases and J by 3 bases, with 17 bases between. Germline lookup yields CDR1 SGHRS and CDR2 YFSETQ. Written as DNA, the CDR3 is TGCGCCAGCAGTTTCAACAGGGGAGGGGAAGAGACCCAGTACTTC. This translates into CASSFNRGGEETQYF.

The chain joins TRBV7-8 to TRBJ2-7, with TRBD1 as a possible D gene (5 bases). V lost 2 bases and J lost 3, with 8 bases in between. The germline gives CDR1 SGHVS, CDR2 FQNEAQ. There are 13 residues in the CDR3. The CDR3 reads CASSLNQGYEQYF. CDR3 coding DNA: TGTGCCAGCAGCTTAAACCAGGGCTACGAGCAGTACTTC.

This chain links TRBV28 with TRBJ1-2; possible D gene TRBD1, 5 bases. V lost 6 bases and J lost 8, with 19 bases in between. The CDR3 has 14 amino acids. Germline-derived CDR1 and CDR2 are MDHEN and SYDVKM. The CDR3 DNA reads as TGTGCCAGCAGCTCCGCATCTTTGGGGGTGGGCTACACCTTC. It codes for CASSSASLGVGYTF.

The chain couples TRBV5-4 to TRBJ1-1; D possibly corresponds to TRBD1 (6 bases). The V and J ends lost 3 bases and 10 bases respectively, with 19 bases between them. The CDR3 runs 14 residues. The germline V gene has CDR1 SGHNT and CDR2 YYREEE (reference sequence). The CDR3 DNA is TGTGCCAGCAGCTCAACAGGGAGTTTTTTGGGAGCTTTCTTT. It codes for CASSSTGSFLGAFF.

J is TRBJ1-1 and V is TRBV5-4; weak D call: TRBD1 (5 bases). Germline V gene lookup returns CDR1 SGHNT and CDR2 YYREEE (reference sequence). The CDR3 is 15 amino acids. V lost 0 bases and J lost 11, with 20 bases in between. The CDR3 spells CASSLAVGQAGGAFF. CDR3 bases: TGTGCCAGCAGCTTGGCCGTAGGACAAGCCGGGGGGGCTTTCTTT.

This rearrangement joins TRBV7-9 to TRBJ1-2, with D perhaps TRBD1 (5 bases). The CDR3 is made up of 11 amino acids. Germline V gene sequence: CDR1 SEHNR, CDR2 FQNEAQ (reference sequence). V shed 5 bases and J shed 8 bases, with 9 bases lying between them. Here the CDR3 reads CASSGAVGYTF. Written as DNA, the CDR3 is TGTGCCAGCAGCGGGGCCGTCGGCTACACCTTC.

The rearrangement joins TRBV6-5 to TRBJ1-1, with D tentatively TRBD1 (6 bases). Trimming shortened V by 4 bases and J by 5 bases, and 17 bases separated the two germline ends. The CDR3 sequence is 15 residues long. Germline V gene data show CDR1 as MNHEY and CDR2 as SVGAGI. In nucleotides, the CDR3 is TGTGCCAGCAGTTCCCTCCCAGGGGCAGGGACTGAAGCTTTCTTT. The encoded protein is CASSSLPGAGTEAFF.

The CDR3, as DNA: TGTGCCATCAAGGACACGCAGTCCTTTGGGACCCAGTACTTC. This encodes CAIKDTQSFGTQYF. The V and J genes are TRBV10-3 and TRBJ2-5; D perhaps matches TRBD1 (5 bases). V gave up 7 bases and J gave up 7 bases, with 19 bases separating them. Germline CDR1 reads ENHRY; CDR2 reads SYGVKD. This CDR3 spans 14 amino acids.

This clone appeared once. The genes are TRBV2 and TRBJ2-5; the D is unclear. The CDR3 has 12 amino acids. Trimming cost V 4 bases and J 3 bases, with 6 bases left between them. Germline V gives CDR1 SNHLY, CDR2 FYNNEI. The CDR3: CASSVQEETQYF. The DNA for the CDR3 is TGTGCCAGCAGTGTCCAAGAAGAGACCCAGTACTTC. The full variable domain, rest sourced from reference TRBV2 and TRBJ2-5, is EPEVTQTPSHQVTQMGQEVILRCVPISNHLYFYWYRQILGQKVEFLVSFYNNEISEKSEIFDDQFSVERPDGSNFTLKIRSTKLEDSAMYFCASSVQEETQYFGPGTRLLVL.

The gene calls are TRBV6-5 and TRBJ2-1, with D perhaps TRBD2 (7 bases). This CDR3 spans 15 amino acids. The V gene's germline CDR1 is MNHEY and CDR2 SVGAGI. Trimming took off 8 bases at V and 7 bases at J, with 21 bases between the two ends. As DNA, the CDR3 is TGTGCCAGCGGCTCGGGCGGGGGCGTCCTTAATGAGCAGTTCTTC. It translates to CASGSGGGVLNEQFF.

V usage is TRBV6-6 and J usage is TRBJ2-5; TRBD1 matches at 8 bases. This CDR3 contains 14 residues. After removal of 4 bases from V and 5 bases from J, the junction contained 6 bases not matched to a gene. CDR1 is MNHNY and CDR2 is SVGAGI in the germline V gene (reference sequence). The CDR3 is CASSSKTGGETQYF. The CDR3 coding sequence is TGTGCCAGCAGTTCAAAAACAGGGGGGGAGACCCAGTACTTC.

About this clone itself: This specimen includes other DNA sequences encoding the same CDR3. V gene TRBV3-1 (or the pseudogene TRBV3-2) combines with J gene TRBJ1-1; D not resolved. This CDR3 is built from 13 residues. The V and J ends lost 1 base and 5 bases respectively, with 8 bases between them. The V gene's germline CDR1 is LGHDT and CDR2 YNNKEL (reference sequence). The CDR3 region has the DNA TGTGCCAGCAGCCAAGGCCGGGGAACTGAAGCTTTCTTT. Amino acid sequence: CASSQGRGTEAFF.

This chain links TRBV6-5 with TRBJ2-3; 7 nucleotides agree with TRBD2. Germline-derived CDR1 and CDR2 are MNHEY and SVGAGI. The CDR3 runs to 14 residues. Unmatched junction bases numbered 3, after V lost 6 bases and J lost 0 bases. The CDR3 loop is CASRAGRSTDTQYF. The CDR3 DNA follows: TGTGCCAGCAGAGCGGGGCGTAGCACAGATACGCAGTATTTT.

This clone showed up just a few times. The CDR3 sequence is CASSEVSGQGRNEQFF. For the CDR3, the DNA is TGTGCCAGCAGTGAGGTGTCGGGACAGGGAAGGAATGAGCAGTTCTTC. V gene TRBV6-1 combines with J gene TRBJ2-1; TRBD1 agrees at 9 bases. The germline V gene has CDR1 MNHNS and CDR2 SASEGT. Trimming cost V 3 bases and J 7 bases; bases outside gene matches: 10. The CDR3 length is 16 residues.

The chain uses TRBV5-4 and TRBJ1-2; unclear D gene. The germline V gene encodes CDR1 SGHNT and CDR2 YYREEE (reference sequence). This CDR3 is 15 amino acids long. Trimming took 0 bases from V and 2 from J, leaving 11 bases between them. The CDR3: CASSLGGIGNYGYTF. The CDR3 region has the DNA TGTGCCAGCAGCTTGGGAGGGATCGGCAACTATGGCTACACCTTC.

Written as DNA, the CDR3 is TGTGCCAGCAGCTATTCACCCCAGGGGTACGAGCAGTACTTC. Its protein product is CASSYSPQGYEQYF. The chain employs TRBV7-2 and TRBJ2-7; tentative D call: TRBD1 (6 bases). This CDR3 comprises 14 residues. The V gene's germline CDR1 is SGHTA and CDR2 FQGNSA. The V end was cut by 4 bases, the J end by 4 bases, with 14 bases between.

This clone was seen just once. The CDR3 DNA follows: TGCGCCAGCAGCCAAGATATTCGGAGCTTCTCTGGAAACACCATATATTTT. As protein: CASSQDIRSFSGNTIYF. The chain links TRBV4-1 to TRBJ1-3; no reliable D call. The germline CDR1 and CDR2 sequences are MGHRA and YSYEKL. This CDR3 comprises 17 residues. V was clipped by 0 bases and J by 0 bases, with 12 bases between them.